These 8 T cell receptor beta chains originate from one sample sequenced in a study of T cell responses to AZD1222 COVID-19 vaccine. The table came from immunoSEQ multiplex PCR; TCRdb's copy has only in-frame clones and leaves some out. The table has approximately 150,000 clones, about 90% seen once. Sequencing used peripheral blood, obtained on day 0 of AZD1222 vaccination. All receptors derive from an adult in good health.

The rearrangement links TRBV5-1 to TRBJ2-5; TRBD1 matches 7 bases. Germline V gene lookup returns CDR1 SGHRS and CDR2 YFSETQ. The J segment lost 3 bases and the V segment lost 7 bases, leaving 3 bases of the junction unmatched. This CDR3 region has 12 residues. Here the CDR3 reads CASRQGEETQYF. The CDR3 DNA reads as TGCGCCAGCCGACAGGGCGAAGAGACCCAGTACTTC.

This chain uses TRBV9 with TRBJ1-1, with 12 bases matching TRBD1. Germline V lookup: CDR1 SGDLS, CDR2 YYNGEE. V was pared by 4 bases and J by 11 bases, with 6 bases of the junction left unmatched. This CDR3 has 13 amino acids. The CDR3 DNA follows: TGTGCCAGCAGCCACGGGACAGGGGGCAGGGCTTTCTTT. It codes for CASSHGTGGRAFF.

This clone was detected once. The chain recombines TRBV12-3 or TRBV12-4 with TRBJ2-7; D is uncertain. The V end was cut by 4 bases, the J end by 0 bases, with 7 bases between. CDR3 length: 13 residues. The chain's CDR3 is CASSSTTSYEQYF. As DNA, the CDR3 is TGTGCCAGCAGTTCAACCACCTCCTACGAGCAGTACTTC.

The chain employs TRBV2 and TRBJ2-1; 7 bases are a match to TRBD2. Germline V gene lookup returns CDR1 SNHLY and CDR2 FYNNEI. With 2 bases clipped from V and 10 bases from J, the junction kept 2 bases outside the gene matches. The CDR3 spans 12 residues. The DNA of the CDR3 is TGTGCCAGCAGTGAAATGGGAGGGGAGCAGTTCTTC. It specifies CASSEMGGEQFF.

The J gene is TRBJ1-5, the V gene TRBV6-2 or TRBV6-3; D remains unclear. Germline CDR1 is MNHEY and CDR2 is SVGEGT. CDR3 length equals 13 residues. Trimming left V 6 bases short and J 5 bases short, with 11 bases between. The CDR3 sequence is CASSLRPDQPQHF. CDR3 bases: TGTGCCAGCAGCCTTAGACCGGATCAGCCCCAGCATTTT.

This rearrangement joins TRBV5-1 to TRBJ1-4, with TRBD1 matching over 7 bases. Germline loops: CDR1 SGHRS, CDR2 YFSETQ. Trimming took 3 bases from V and 8 from J; bases not matched to a gene: 7. The CDR3 runs to 14 residues. CDR3 coding DNA: TGCGCCAGCAGCTCTCAAGGGGGCTTGGAAAAACTGTTTTTT. Amino acid sequence: CASSSQGGLEKLFF.

The chain recombines TRBV28 with TRBJ1-5; TRBD1 might be the D (5 bases). This CDR3 region has 15 residues. Per germline, CDR1 MDHEN and CDR2 SYDVKM. V gave up 5 bases and J gave up 0 bases, with 11 bases separating them. In DNA form, the CDR3 reads TGTGCCAGCAGTCTCGGGACCTTTAGCAATCAGCCCCAGCATTTT. This gives the protein CASSLGTFSNQPQHF.

V and J are TRBV11-2 and TRBJ2-7; weak D call: TRBD1 (5 bases). Looked up from germline, CDR1 is SGHAT and CDR2 is FQNNGV. The V gene lost 9 bases and the J gene lost 2 bases, with 11 bases spanning the gap. CDR3 length: 12 amino acids. The CDR3 is CASYGAAYEQYF. Written as DNA, the CDR3 is TGTGCCAGTTATGGGGCCGCCTACGAGCAGTACTTC.